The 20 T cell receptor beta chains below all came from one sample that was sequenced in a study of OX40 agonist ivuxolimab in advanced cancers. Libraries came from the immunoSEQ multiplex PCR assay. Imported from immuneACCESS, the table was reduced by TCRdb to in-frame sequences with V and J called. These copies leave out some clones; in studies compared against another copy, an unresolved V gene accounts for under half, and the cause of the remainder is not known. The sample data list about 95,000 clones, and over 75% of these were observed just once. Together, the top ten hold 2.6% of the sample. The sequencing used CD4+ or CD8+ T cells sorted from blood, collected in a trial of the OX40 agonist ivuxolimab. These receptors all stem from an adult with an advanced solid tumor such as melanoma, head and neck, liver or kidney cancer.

The CDR3 DNA sequence: TGCGCCAGCAGCTTGCAGGAGGCTGGAAACACCATATATTTT. This gives the protein CASSLQEAGNTIYF. The gene calls are TRBV5-1 and TRBJ1-3; D remains ambiguous. The germline gives CDR1 SGHRS, CDR2 YFSETQ. CDR3 length equals 14 residues. The V end was cut by 1 base, the J end by 2 bases, with 7 bases between. Full variable domain (remainder filled in from reference TRBV5-1 and TRBJ1-3): KAGVTQTPRYLIKTRGQQVTLSCSPISGHRSVSWYQQTPGQGLQFLFEYFSETQRNKGNFPGRFSGRQFSNSRSEMNVSTLELGDSALYLCASSLQEAGNTIYFGEGSWLTVV.

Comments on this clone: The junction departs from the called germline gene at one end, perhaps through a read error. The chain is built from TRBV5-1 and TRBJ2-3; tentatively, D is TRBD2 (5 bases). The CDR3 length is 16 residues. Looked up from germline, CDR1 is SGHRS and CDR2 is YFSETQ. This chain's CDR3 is CASSLGRTPNTDTQYF. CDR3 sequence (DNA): TGCGCCAGCAGTTTGGGCCGGACTCCGAACACAGATACGCAGTATTTT.

The CDR3 sequence is CASSSNRGLAQGYTF. In DNA, the CDR3 is TGTGCCAGCAGTTCCAACAGGGGGTTAGCACAGGGCTACACCTTC. V is TRBV7-3 and J is TRBJ1-2, with 8 bases aligning to TRBD1. The CDR3 is 15 residues long. V dropped 6 bases and J dropped 8; count of bases not matched to a gene: 14. Germline CDR1 and CDR2: SGHTA and FQGTGA.

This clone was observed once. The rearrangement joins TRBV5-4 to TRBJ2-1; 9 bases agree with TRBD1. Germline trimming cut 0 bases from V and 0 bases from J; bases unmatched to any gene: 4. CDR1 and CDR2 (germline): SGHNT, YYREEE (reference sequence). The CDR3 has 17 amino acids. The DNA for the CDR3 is TGTGCCAGCAGCTTGGGGACAGGGGTAGTCTCCTACAATGAGCAGTTCTTC. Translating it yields CASSLGTGVVSYNEQFF.

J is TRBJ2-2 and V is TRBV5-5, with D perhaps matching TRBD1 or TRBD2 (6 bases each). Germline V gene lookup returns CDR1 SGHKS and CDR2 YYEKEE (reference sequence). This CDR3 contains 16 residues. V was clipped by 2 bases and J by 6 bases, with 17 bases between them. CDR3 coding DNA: TGTGCCAGCAGCTTCCCCATTGGGGGGCGTCCCGGGGAGCTGTTTTTT. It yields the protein CASSFPIGGRPGELFF.

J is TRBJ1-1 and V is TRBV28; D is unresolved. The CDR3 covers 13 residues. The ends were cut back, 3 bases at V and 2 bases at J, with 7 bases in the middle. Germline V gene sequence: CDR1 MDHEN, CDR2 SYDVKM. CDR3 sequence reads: CASSFGINTEAFF. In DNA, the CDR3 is TGTGCCAGCAGTTTCGGGATTAACACTGAAGCTTTCTTT.

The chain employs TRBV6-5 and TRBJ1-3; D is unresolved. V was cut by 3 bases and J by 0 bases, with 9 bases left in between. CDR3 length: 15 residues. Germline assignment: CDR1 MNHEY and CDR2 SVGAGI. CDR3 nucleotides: TGTGCCAGCAGTTATAGCTGGAGCTCTGGAAACACCATATATTTT. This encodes CASSYSWSSGNTIYF.

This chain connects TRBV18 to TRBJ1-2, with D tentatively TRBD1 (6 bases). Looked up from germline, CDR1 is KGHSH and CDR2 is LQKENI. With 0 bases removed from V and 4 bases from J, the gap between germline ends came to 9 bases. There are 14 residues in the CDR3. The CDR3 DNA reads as TGTGCCAGCTCACCACCGGCAGGGGCCTATGGCTACACCTTC. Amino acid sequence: CASSPPAGAYGYTF.

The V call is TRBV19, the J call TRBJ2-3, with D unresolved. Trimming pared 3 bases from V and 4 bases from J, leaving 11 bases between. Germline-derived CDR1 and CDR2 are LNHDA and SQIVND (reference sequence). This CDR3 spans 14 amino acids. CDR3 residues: CASSMKWEADTQYF. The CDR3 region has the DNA TGTGCCAGTAGTATGAAGTGGGAAGCAGATACGCAGTATTTT.

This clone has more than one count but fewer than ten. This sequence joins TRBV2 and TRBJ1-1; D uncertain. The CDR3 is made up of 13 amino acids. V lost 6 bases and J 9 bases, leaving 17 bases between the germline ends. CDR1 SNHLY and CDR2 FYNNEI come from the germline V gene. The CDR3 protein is CASRQLTWQQAFF. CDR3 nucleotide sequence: TGTGCCAGCAGGCAATTGACGTGGCAGCAAGCTTTCTTT.

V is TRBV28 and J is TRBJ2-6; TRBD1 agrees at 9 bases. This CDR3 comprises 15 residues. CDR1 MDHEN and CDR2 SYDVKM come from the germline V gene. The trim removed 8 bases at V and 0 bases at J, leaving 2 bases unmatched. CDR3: CASGQGSSGANVLTF. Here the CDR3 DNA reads TGTGCCAGCGGACAGGGGTCCTCTGGGGCCAACGTCCTGACTTTC.

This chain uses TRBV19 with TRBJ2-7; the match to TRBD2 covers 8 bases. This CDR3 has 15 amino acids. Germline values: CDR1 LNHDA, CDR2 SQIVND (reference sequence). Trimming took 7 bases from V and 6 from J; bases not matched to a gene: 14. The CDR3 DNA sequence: TGTGCCAGTAATAAGAGAGCGGGAGTGGTGAGCGAGCAGTACTTC. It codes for CASNKRAGVVSEQYF.

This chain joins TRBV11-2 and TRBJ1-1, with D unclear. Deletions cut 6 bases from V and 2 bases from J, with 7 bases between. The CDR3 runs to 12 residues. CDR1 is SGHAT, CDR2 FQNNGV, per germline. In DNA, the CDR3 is TGTGCCAGCAGTACCGTAAACACTGAAGCTTTCTTT. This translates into CASSTVNTEAFF.

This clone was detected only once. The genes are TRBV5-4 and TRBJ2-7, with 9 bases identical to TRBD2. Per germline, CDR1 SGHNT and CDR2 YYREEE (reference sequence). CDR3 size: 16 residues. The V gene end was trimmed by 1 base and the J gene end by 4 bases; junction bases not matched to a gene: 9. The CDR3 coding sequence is TGTGCCAGCAGCTTGTCGGGCGGGAGGGCCCGGTACGAGCAGTACTTC. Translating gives CASSLSGGRARYEQYF.

As DNA, the CDR3 is TGTGCCTGGAGTCCAGGGCTGGGGGGTGGCTACACCTTC. This codes for CAWSPGLGGGYTF. V is TRBV30 and J is TRBJ1-2; a weak D match, TRBD1 (5 bases). The CDR3 contains 13 residues. Germline V gene lookup returns CDR1 GTSNPN and CDR2 SVGIG (reference sequence). Trimming stripped 2 bases from V and 7 bases from J, with 14 bases between.

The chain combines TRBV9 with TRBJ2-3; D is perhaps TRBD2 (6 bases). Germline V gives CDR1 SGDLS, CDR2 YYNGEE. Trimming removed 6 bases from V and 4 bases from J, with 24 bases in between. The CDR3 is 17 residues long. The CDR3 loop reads CASNGGLPPRGPDTQYF. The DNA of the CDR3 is TGTGCCAGCAACGGAGGGCTCCCTCCGAGGGGTCCAGATACGCAGTATTTT.

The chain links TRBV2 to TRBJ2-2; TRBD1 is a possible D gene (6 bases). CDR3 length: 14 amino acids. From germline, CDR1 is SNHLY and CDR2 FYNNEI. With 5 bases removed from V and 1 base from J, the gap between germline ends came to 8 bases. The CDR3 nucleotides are TGTGCCAGCAGTCGAGGGGGGAACACCGGGGAGCTGTTTTTT. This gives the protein CASSRGGNTGELFF.

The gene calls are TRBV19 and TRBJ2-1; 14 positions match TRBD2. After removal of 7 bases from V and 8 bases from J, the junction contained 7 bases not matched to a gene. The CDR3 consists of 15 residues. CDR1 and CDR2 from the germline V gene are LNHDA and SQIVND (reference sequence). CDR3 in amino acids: CASTPGLAGAYEQFF. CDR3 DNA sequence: TGTGCCAGTACCCCGGGACTAGCGGGAGCCTATGAGCAGTTCTTC.

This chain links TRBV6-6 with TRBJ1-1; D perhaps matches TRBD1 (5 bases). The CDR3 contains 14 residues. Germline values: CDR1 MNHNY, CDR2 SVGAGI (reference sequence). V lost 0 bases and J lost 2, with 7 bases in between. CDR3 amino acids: CASSYSGHNTEAFF. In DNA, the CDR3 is TGTGCCAGCAGTTACTCGGGGCACAACACTGAAGCTTTCTTT.

CDR3 residues: CASRGTGANEKLFF. Here the CDR3 DNA reads TGTGCCAGTAGGGGGACAGGGGCTAATGAAAAACTGTTTTTT. The rearrangement joins TRBV19 to TRBJ1-4, with 10 bases matching TRBD1. The CDR3 extends over 14 amino acids. From germline, CDR1 is LNHDA and CDR2 SQIVND (reference sequence). V dropped 6 bases and J dropped 3; count of bases not matched to a gene: 1.